Below are 22 T cell receptor beta chains sequenced from a single sample in a study of CD4 and CD8 cells across lung adenocarcinoma regions. TCRdb processed the PCR reads anew with MiXCR; each CDR3 protein has one entry. The data hold some 7,700 distinct CDR3 sequences, with 40% to 45% observed a single time. What was sequenced was CD4+ T cells from the margin of a lung tumor. The receptors come from a male donor with lung adenocarcinoma. The CD4 and CD8 labels of this study may be unreliable.

The chain recombines TRBV27 with TRBJ2-5; D perhaps matches TRBD2 (6 bases). The tail of the sequence fits TRBJ2-7 better, so the J call may be wrong. Germline CDR1 and CDR2: MNHEY and SMNVEV (reference sequence). There are 15 residues in the CDR3. CDR3 loop: CASSLSLAPLYEQYF. The CDR3 DNA sequence: TGTGCCAGCAGTTTATCCCTAGCGCCCCTCTACGAGCAGTACTTC.

J is TRBJ2-3 and V is TRBV6-1; 11 positions match TRBD2. Germline CDR1 and CDR2: MNHNS and SASEGT. The CDR3 spans 16 residues. V trimming: 5 bases; J trimming: 0 bases; junction bases outside the gene matches: 4. The CDR3 loop reads CASSKLAGDSTDTQYF. CDR3 sequence (DNA): TGTGCCAGCAGTAAACTAGCGGGGGATAGCACAGATACGCAGTATTTT.

About this clonotype itself: At one end the junction does not follow the germline gene, possibly because of a read error. The chain links TRBV27 to TRBJ2-3; TRBD2 matches at 8 bases. Germline-derived CDR1 and CDR2 are MNHEY and SMNVEV (reference sequence). This CDR3 comprises 19 residues. CDR3 DNA: TGTGCCAGCAGAGCCACGGGGGTAGCGGGGCAGTCTAGCACAGATACCCAGTATTTT. Its protein product is CASRATGVAGQSSTDTQYF.

The chain recombines TRBV12-3 or TRBV12-4 with TRBJ2-4, with D tentatively TRBD2 (6 bases). The DNA end lines up better with TRBJ2-5; the J call may be wrong. The CDR3 spans 18 residues. The CDR3: CASSQPTRDSLWLETQYF. The CDR3 DNA reads as TGTGCCAGCAGCCAACCAACCCGGGACTCGCTTTGGTTGGAGACCCAGTACTTC.

This clonotype appeared many times. The chain has TRBV6-5 and TRBJ2-1; D gene unclear. Germline-derived CDR1 and CDR2 are MNHEY and SVGAGI. V was pared by 4 bases and J by 7 bases, with 8 bases between. This CDR3 has 12 amino acids. The CDR3 DNA sequence: TGTGCCAGCAGTTCAGTGCGGAATGAGCAGTTCTTC. This encodes CASSSVRNEQFF.

This clonotype has a count of ten or more. The V call is TRBV6-1, the J call TRBJ1-3; the D gene is possibly TRBD1 (5 bases). CDR1 is MNHNS, CDR2 SASEGT, per germline. Trimming shortened V by 3 bases and J by 0 bases, and 9 bases separated the two germline ends. This CDR3 comprises 15 residues. The CDR3 loop reads CASSDGTDSGNTIYF. Written as DNA, the CDR3 is TGTGCCAGCAGTGACGGGACGGACTCTGGAAACACCATATATTTT.

The rearrangement uses TRBV24-1 and TRBJ2-5, with a tentative D call TRBD1 (6 bases). V gave up 4 bases and J gave up 11 bases, with 16 bases separating them. Germline V gene data show CDR1 as KGHDR and CDR2 as SFDVKD. CDR3 length: 13 amino acids. DNA for the CDR3: TGTGCCACCAGTGAACAGGGTAGCGACGCGCAGTACTTC. As protein: CATSEQGSDAQYF.

Within the sample, this clonotype is medium-sized. The rearrangement uses TRBV11-1 and TRBJ2-6; TRBD2 agrees at 7 bases. After removal of 5 bases from V and 4 bases from J, the junction contained 5 bases not matched to a gene. Germline CDR1 and CDR2: SGHAT and FQDESV (reference sequence). The CDR3 is made up of 15 amino acids. In DNA, the CDR3 is TGTGCCAGCAGCCGTACAGCGGGGGGGGCCAACGTCCTGACTTTC. Translated: CASSRTAGGANVLTF.

By sample share, this clonotype is medium-sized. In DNA form, the CDR3 reads TGTGCCAGCAGTCCCTCAGATACGCAGTATTTT. It encodes CASSPSDTQYF. This chain joins TRBV6-1 and TRBJ2-3; D unresolved. Between the trimmed V and J ends, which lost 5 bases and 4 bases, there was a span of 4 bases. Germline lookup yields CDR1 MNHNS and CDR2 SASEGT. This CDR3 contains 11 residues.

This chain links TRBV6-1 with TRBJ2-1; 9 bases are a match to TRBD2. The V and J ends lost 8 bases and 10 bases, in that order; junction bases with no gene match: 12. The CDR3 totals 14 residues. In germline, CDR1 is MNHNS, CDR2 SASEGT. CDR3 sequence reads: CASGTSIRLLEQFF. CDR3 DNA: TGTGCCAGCGGGACTAGCATTCGTTTATTGGAGCAGTTCTTC.

The chain recombines TRBV27 with TRBJ2-5; weak D call: TRBD1 (6 bases). Trimming took 3 bases from V and 1 from J, leaving 18 bases between them. The germline V gene encodes CDR1 MNHEY and CDR2 SMNVEV (reference sequence). This CDR3 contains 17 residues. The CDR3, as DNA: TGTGCCAGCAGTTTCGGGCCTGGGGGCCGTGGCCAAGAGACCCAGTACTTC. Its translation: CASSFGPGGRGQETQYF.

This clonotype was detected many times. Written as DNA, the CDR3 is TGTGCCAGCAGCGTCGGCACCACCTTCAATGAGCAGTTCTTC. It yields the protein CASSVGTTFNEQFF. The chain has TRBV7-2 and TRBJ2-1; unclear D gene. The CDR3 covers 14 residues. From germline, CDR1 is SGHTA and CDR2 FQGNSA. V gave up 5 bases and J gave up 6 bases, with 14 bases separating them.

The chain combines TRBV11-3 with TRBJ2-1; 10 bases match TRBD2. Germline loops: CDR1 SGHNT, CDR2 YENEEA. The CDR3 is 15 residues long. V was pared by 5 bases and J by 5 bases, with 6 bases of the junction left unmatched. Here the CDR3 DNA reads TGTGCCAGCAGCCTGGGCAGCGGGAGGGACAATGAGCAGTTCTTC. It is translated as CASSLGSGRDNEQFF.

On this clonotype itself: One end of the junction is discordant with germline, which a read error may explain. V usage is TRBV6-5 and J usage is TRBJ2-3; TRBD1 might be the D (5 bases). CDR1 and CDR2 (germline): MNHEY, SVGAGI. This CDR3 has 14 amino acids. The CDR3 nucleotides are TGTGCCAACAGTTACCAGGGCGTCCAAGAGACCCAGTACTTT. It is translated as CANSYQGVQETQYF.

This chain connects TRBV6-1 to TRBJ2-6, with D possibly matching TRBD1 (5 bases). This CDR3 spans 15 amino acids. V was shortened by 6 bases and J by 1 base, with 10 bases between the two germline ends. CDR1 is MNHNS, CDR2 SASEGT, per germline. The CDR3 DNA reads as TGTGCCAGCAGAGCACAGGTTTCTGGGGCCAACGTCCTGACTTTC. Encoded protein: CASRAQVSGANVLTF.

The V call is TRBV6-2 or TRBV6-3, the J call TRBJ1-3; the D is unclear. The germline V and J ends were trimmed by 7 bases and 0 bases, with 10 bases remaining between them. The CDR3 covers 14 residues. Germline-derived CDR1 and CDR2 are MNHEY and SVGEGT. The CDR3 loop reads CASTWEFSGNTIYF. CDR3 sequence (DNA): TGTGCCAGCACCTGGGAGTTCTCTGGAAACACCATATATTTT.

J is TRBJ2-3 and V is TRBV27; perhaps TRBD2 as D (9 bases). The J call may be incorrect, as the DNA end agrees better with TRBJ2-5. The CDR3 loop spans 19 amino acids. Germline V gene lookup returns CDR1 MNHEY and CDR2 SMNVEV (reference sequence). DNA of the CDR3: TGTGCCAGCCGCCCTGGAGGACTAGCGACAGGCAGGGGGCCAGATACCCAGTACTTC. It translates to CASRPGGLATGRGPDTQYF.

The chain recombines TRBV5-1 with TRBJ2-1; TRBD2 might be the D (6 bases). The end of the DNA fits TRBJ2-5 better, so the J call may be wrong. CDR1 SGHRS and CDR2 YFSETQ come from the germline V gene. This CDR3 comprises 14 residues. CDR3: CASSLAQEGETQYF. DNA for the CDR3: TGCGCCAGCAGCTTGGCTCAGGAGGGAGAGACCCAGTACTTC.

V is TRBV27 and J is TRBJ2-1, with D maybe TRBD2 (5 bases). Per germline, CDR1 MNHEY and CDR2 SMNVEV (reference sequence). This CDR3 is 14 amino acids long. The V end was cut by 3 bases, the J end by 5 bases, with 11 bases between. The CDR3 sequence: CASSFEGPDNEQFF. The CDR3 region has the DNA TGTGCCAGCAGTTTCGAGGGCCCGGACAATGAGCAGTTCTTC.

In this sample, this clonotype is medium-sized. The CDR3 bases are TGTGCCAGCAGGGTGACAGGGACGGGCGAGCAGTTCTTC. Residues: CASRVTGTGEQFF. V gene TRBV28 combines with J gene TRBJ2-1, with TRBD1 matching over 7 bases. V trimming: 6 bases; J trimming: 10 bases; junction bases outside the gene matches: 9. The length of the CDR3 is 13 residues. Looked up from germline, CDR1 is MDHEN and CDR2 is SYDVKM.

V and J are TRBV6-1 and TRBJ2-3, with unresolved D. This CDR3 region has 13 residues. With 6 bases removed from V and 2 bases from J, the gap between germline ends came to 9 bases. Germline CDR1 MNHNS, CDR2 SASEGT. The CDR3 nucleotides are TGTGCCAGCAGCTCACACTCCACAGATACGCAGTATTTT. It is translated as CASSSHSTDTQYF.

The chain links TRBV6-5 to TRBJ2-2; perhaps TRBD2 as D (6 bases). Trimming took off 4 bases at V and 0 bases at J, with 6 bases between the two ends. Looked up from germline, CDR1 is MNHEY and CDR2 is SVGAGI. This CDR3 spans 14 amino acids. CDR3 residues: CASSWGANTGELFF. The CDR3 DNA reads TGTGCCAGCAGTTGGGGGGCGAACACCGGGGAGCTGTTTTTT.